Included here is one T cell receptor (beta chain) sequence, with context. The antigen remains unidentified. Libraries were prepared by immunoSEQ multiplex PCR; TCRdb keeps only in-frame clonotypes and omits some of them. The data contain about 130,000 clones, 80% to 90% of them seen just once; the ten biggest clones take up roughly 1.7%. The CDR3 runs to 15 residues. V was pared by 0 bases and J by 4 bases, with 4 bases of the junction left unmatched. CDR1 and CDR2 (germline): SGHDT, YYEEEE. The data derive from a study of T cell responses to AZD1222 COVID-19 vaccine. Study-wide results and caveats: Close to half of spike-specific TCRs reportedly recognize unmutated variant regions. Elevations in Spike-specific TCR breadth and depth followed administration of two AZD1222 doses.

The TCR sequence derives from an adult in good health. The rearrangement joins TRBV5-6 to TRBJ2-7; 10 positions agree with TRBD2. The starting material was peripheral blood, obtained on day 0 of AZD1222 vaccination. CDR3 sequence reads: CASSLVGTSVYEQYF. The CDR3 nucleotides read TGTGCCAGCAGCTTGGTGGGGACTAGCGTTTACGAGCAGTACTTC.